These T cell receptor beta chains were read from a single sample in a study of blood T cell repertoires in COVID-19. The table came from immunoSEQ multiplex PCR; TCRdb's copy has only in-frame clones and leaves some out. The repertoire holds about 260,000 clones, with about 87% as singletons. Sequencing was carried out using PBMCs or T cells enriched from blood (not recorded which). These receptors were collected from a woman aged 25 to 39 with acute COVID-19. Each CDR3 is given with its conserved first and last residue. The order of the fields is J gene, clone size, D gene, V gene, CDR3 protein, CDR3 DNA. The D gene is left open where the match is weak. Where a row states a size, it is once, few, many or the class of an expanded clone; other rows omit it.

TRBJ2-7 - TRBD2 TRBV6-1 CASSETLWTGTSGRYYEQYF TGTGCCAGCAGTGAAACCCTGTGGACAGGGACTAGCGGGCGATACTACGAGCAGTACTTC
TRBJ1-2 - - TRBV5-6 CASSLKWQHGYTF TGTGCCAGCAGCTTGAAATGGCAACATGGCTACACCTTC
TRBJ2-3 - - TRBV19 CASSPVPGTDTQYF TGTGCCAGTAGTCCGGTACCCGGGACAGATACGCAGTATTTT
TRBJ1-6 - - TRBV9 CASSVESAGDSPLHF TGTGCCAGCAGCGTAGAATCGGCAGGGGATTCACCCCTCCACTTT
TRBJ1-1 few - TRBV5-4 CASSWPFGGSNTEAFF TGTGCCAGCAGCTGGCCCTTCGGGGGATCGAACACTGAAGCTTTCTTT
TRBJ2-7 - - TRBV20-1 CSARDLPSEVF TGCAGTGCTAGAGATCTGCCTAGCGAAGTCTTC
TRBJ2-3 - - TRBV11-3 CASSPSGSGTQYF TGTGCCAGCAGCCCATCGGGGTCCGGTACGCAGTATTTT
TRBJ2-3 - TRBD2 TRBV7-8 CASSFPGGTPGNTDTQYF TGTGCCAGCAGCTTCCCGGGGGGGACGCCAGGAAACACAGATACGCAGTATTTT
TRBJ2-7 - TRBD2 TRBV7-9 CASGTTRDYEQYF TGTGCCAGCGGGACTACTAGGGACTACGAGCAGTACTTC
TRBJ2-7 once TRBD2 TRBV11-2 CASSLGLAGGLLEEQYF TGTGCCAGCAGCCTCGGACTAGCGGGAGGACTCTTAGAAGAGCAGTACTTC
TRBJ2-2 once - TRBV9 CASSPGLTPTGELFF TGTGCCAGCAGCCCGGGACTCACCCCTACCGGGGAGCTGTTTTTT
TRBJ2-2 - - TRBV7-9 CASESGEVNTGELFF TGTGCCAGCGAGTCGGGTGAAGTGAACACCGGGGAGCTGTTTTTT
TRBJ2-3 - - TRBV29-1 CSVDGAEPLTDTQYF TGCAGCGTTGACGGAGCGGAACCCCTCACAGATACGCAGTATTTT
TRBJ1-6 - - TRBV6-5 CASRSRGSGDSPLHF TGTGCCAGCAGATCCCGGGGGTCGGGGGATTCACCCCTCCACTTT
TRBJ2-1 - TRBD2 TRBV27 CASSWGSGRAGEQFF TGTGCCAGCAGTTGGGGTAGCGGGAGGGCTGGGGAGCAGTTCTTC
TRBJ2-3 - - TRBV3-1/TRBV3-2 CASSSTADTQYF TGTGCCAGCAGCTCGACAGCAGATACGCAGTATTTT
TRBJ2-5 - - TRBV5-1 CASSLPGETQYF TGCGCCAGCAGCTTGCCGGGGGAGACCCAGTACTTC
TRBJ2-7 - - TRBV28 CASSPIGGSYEQYF TGTGCCAGCAGTCCCATCGGCGGTTCCTACGAGCAGTACTTC
TRBJ2-7 - TRBD1 TRBV29-1 CSAILIGTGITYEQYF TGCAGCGCAATACTGATAGGGACAGGCATTACCTACGAGCAGTACTTC
TRBJ2-7 - TRBD2 TRBV4-3 CASSPQGGDEQYF TGCGCCAGCAGCCCCCAGGGAGGGGACGAGCAGTACTTC
TRBJ1-3 - - TRBV6-5 CASSLIESSGNTIYF TGTGCCAGCAGTCTGATAGAGAGCTCTGGAAACACCATATATTTT
TRBJ1-2 once TRBD1 TRBV6-5 CASRPPTGDGYTF TGTGCCAGCAGGCCTCCGACAGGGGACGGCTACACCTTC
TRBJ2-3 - - TRBV5-5 CASRTNRAGTDTQYF TGTGCCAGCAGAACAAACAGGGCAGGCACAGATACGCAGTATTTT